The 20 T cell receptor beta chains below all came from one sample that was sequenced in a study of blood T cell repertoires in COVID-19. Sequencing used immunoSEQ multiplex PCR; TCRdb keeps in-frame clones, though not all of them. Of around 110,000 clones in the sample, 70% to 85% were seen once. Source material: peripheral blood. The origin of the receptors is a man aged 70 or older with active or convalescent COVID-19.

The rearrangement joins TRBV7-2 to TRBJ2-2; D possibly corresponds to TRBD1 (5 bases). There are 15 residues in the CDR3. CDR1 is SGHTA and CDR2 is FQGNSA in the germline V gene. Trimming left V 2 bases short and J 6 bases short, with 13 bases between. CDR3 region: CASSLQGSGAGELFF. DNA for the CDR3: TGTGCCAGCAGCTTACAGGGTTCAGGTGCCGGGGAGCTGTTTTTT.

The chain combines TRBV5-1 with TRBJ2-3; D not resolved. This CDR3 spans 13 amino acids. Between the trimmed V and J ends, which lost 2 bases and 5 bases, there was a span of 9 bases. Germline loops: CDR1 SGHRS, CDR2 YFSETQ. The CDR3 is CASSLGVGDTQYF. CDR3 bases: TGCGCCAGCAGCTTAGGAGTCGGAGATACGCAGTATTTT. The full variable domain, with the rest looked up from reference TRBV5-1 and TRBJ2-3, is KAGVTQTPRYLIKTRGQQVTLSCSPISGHRSVSWYQQTPGQGLQFLFEYFSETQRNKGNFPGRFSGRQFSNSRSEMNVSTLELGDSALYLCASSLGVGDTQYFGPGTRLTVL.

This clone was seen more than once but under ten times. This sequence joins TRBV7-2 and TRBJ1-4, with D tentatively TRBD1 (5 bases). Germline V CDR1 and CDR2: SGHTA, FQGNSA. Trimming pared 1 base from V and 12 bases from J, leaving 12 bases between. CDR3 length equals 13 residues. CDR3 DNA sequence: TGTGCCAGCAGCTTAGTTAGGGACTGGGAACTGTTTTTT. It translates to CASSLVRDWELFF.

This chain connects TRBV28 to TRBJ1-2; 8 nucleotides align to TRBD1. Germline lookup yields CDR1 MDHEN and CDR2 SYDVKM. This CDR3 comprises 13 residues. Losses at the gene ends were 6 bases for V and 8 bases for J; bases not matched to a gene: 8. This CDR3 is CASRPGGSGGYTF. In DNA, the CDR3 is TGTGCCAGCAGACCAGGGGGCTCTGGGGGCTACACCTTC.

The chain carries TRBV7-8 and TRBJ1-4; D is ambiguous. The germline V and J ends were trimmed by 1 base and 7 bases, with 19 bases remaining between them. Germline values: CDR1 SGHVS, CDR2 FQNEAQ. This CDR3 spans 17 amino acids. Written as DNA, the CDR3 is TGTGCCAGCAGCTTAGTCGGGTCAACGAATAGAGGTGAAAAACTGTTTTTT. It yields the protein CASSLVGSTNRGEKLFF. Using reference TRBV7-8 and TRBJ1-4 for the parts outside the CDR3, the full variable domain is GAGVSQSPRYKVAKRGQDVALRCDPISGHVSLFWYQQALGQGPEFLTYFQNEAQLDKSGLPSDRFFAERPEGSVSTLKIQRTQQEDSAVYLCASSLVGSTNRGEKLFFGSGTQLSVL.

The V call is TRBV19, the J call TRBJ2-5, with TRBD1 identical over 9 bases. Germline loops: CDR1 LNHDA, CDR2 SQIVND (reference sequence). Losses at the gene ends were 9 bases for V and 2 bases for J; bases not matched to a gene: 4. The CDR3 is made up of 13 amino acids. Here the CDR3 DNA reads TGTGCCAGCAGCGACAGGGGGCAAGAGACCCAGTACTTC. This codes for CASSDRGQETQYF.

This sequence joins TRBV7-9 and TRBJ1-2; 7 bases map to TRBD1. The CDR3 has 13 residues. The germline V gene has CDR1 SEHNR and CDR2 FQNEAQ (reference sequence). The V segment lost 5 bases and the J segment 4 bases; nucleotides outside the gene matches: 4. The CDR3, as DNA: TGTGCCAGCAGCCAGGGACAGATCTATGGCTACACCTTC. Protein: CASSQGQIYGYTF.

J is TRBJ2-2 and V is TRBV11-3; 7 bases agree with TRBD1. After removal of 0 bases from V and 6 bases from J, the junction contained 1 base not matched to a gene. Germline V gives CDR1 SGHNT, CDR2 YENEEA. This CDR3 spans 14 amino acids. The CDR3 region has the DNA TGTGCCAGCAGCTTAGAAGGGGGCCCCGGGGAGCTGTTTTTT. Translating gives CASSLEGGPGELFF.

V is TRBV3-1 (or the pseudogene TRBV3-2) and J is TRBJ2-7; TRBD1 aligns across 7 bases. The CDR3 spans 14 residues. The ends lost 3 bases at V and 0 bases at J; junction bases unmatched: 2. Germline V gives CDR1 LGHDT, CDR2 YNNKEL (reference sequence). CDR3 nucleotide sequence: TGTGCCAGCAGCCAGGACAGGAGCTCCTACGAGCAGTACTTC. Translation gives CASSQDRSSYEQYF.

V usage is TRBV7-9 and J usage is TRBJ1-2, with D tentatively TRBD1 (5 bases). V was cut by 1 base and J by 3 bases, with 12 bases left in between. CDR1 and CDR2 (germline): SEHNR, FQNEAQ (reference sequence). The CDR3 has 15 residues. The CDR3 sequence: CASSLESGGYYGYTF. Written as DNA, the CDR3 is TGTGCCAGCAGCTTAGAGTCGGGGGGATACTATGGCTACACCTTC.

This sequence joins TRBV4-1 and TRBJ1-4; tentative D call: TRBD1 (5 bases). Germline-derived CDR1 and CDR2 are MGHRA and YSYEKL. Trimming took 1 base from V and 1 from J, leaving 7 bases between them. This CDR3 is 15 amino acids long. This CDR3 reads CASSQGGVTNEKLFF. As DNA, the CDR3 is TGCGCCAGCAGCCAAGGGGGGGTAACTAATGAAAAACTGTTTTTT.

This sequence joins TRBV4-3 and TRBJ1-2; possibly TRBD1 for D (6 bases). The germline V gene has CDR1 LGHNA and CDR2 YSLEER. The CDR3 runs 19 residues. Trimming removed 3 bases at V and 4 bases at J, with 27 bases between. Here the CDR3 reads CASSQYLVRGAEDSYGYTF. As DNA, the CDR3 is TGCGCCAGCAGCCAGTACCTGGTACGGGGGGCGGAGGACAGCTATGGCTACACCTTC.

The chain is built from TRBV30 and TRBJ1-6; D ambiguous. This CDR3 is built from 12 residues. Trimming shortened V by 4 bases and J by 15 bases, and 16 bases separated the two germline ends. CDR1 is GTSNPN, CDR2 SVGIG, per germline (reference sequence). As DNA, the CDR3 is TGTGCCTGGACAGGAGGAAGCGTGGGCCTCCACTTT. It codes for CAWTGGSVGLHF.

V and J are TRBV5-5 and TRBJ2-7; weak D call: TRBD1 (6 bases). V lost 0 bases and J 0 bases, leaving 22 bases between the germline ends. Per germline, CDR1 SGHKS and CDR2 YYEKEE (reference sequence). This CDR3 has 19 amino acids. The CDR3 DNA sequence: TGTGCCAGCAGCTTGGGGGTCAGGGGTCTTGGTCGGAGCTCCTACGAGCAGTACTTC. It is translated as CASSLGVRGLGRSSYEQYF. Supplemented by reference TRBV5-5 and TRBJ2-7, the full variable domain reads DAGVTQSPTHLIKTRGQQVTLRCSPISGHKSVSWYQQVLGQGPQFIFQYYEKEERGRGNFPDRFSARQFPNYSSELNVNALLLGDSALYLCASSLGVRGLGRSSYEQYFGPGTRLTVT.

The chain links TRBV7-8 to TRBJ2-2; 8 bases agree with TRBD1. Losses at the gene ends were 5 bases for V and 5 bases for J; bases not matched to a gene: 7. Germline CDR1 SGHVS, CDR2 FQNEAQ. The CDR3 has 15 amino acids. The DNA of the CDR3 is TGTGCCAGCAGCCAGATGACAGGGGATACCGGGGAGCTGTTTTTT. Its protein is CASSQMTGDTGELFF.

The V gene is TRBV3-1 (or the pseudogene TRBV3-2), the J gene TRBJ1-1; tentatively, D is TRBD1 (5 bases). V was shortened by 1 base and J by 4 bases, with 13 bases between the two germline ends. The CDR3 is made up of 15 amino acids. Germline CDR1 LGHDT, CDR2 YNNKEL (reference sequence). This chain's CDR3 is CASSQGGGRGTEAFF. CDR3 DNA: TGTGCCAGCAGCCAAGGGGGGGGACGGGGCACTGAAGCTTTCTTT.

The CDR3 loop is CAWSGLTRGNTIYF. The CDR3 bases are TGTGCCTGGAGTGGGCTCACCCGTGGAAACACCATATATTTT. The V gene is TRBV30, the J gene TRBJ1-3; D remains ambiguous. The CDR3 spans 14 residues. The V and J ends lost 1 base and 3 bases respectively, with 10 bases between them. CDR1 GTSNPN and CDR2 SVGIG come from the germline V gene (reference sequence).

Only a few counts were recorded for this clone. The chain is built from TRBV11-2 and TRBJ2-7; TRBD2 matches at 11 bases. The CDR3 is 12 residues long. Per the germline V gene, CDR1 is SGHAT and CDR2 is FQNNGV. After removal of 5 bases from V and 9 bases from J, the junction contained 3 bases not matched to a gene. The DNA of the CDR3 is TGTGCCAGCAGCCCGGGACTAGCGGTGCAGTACTTC. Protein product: CASSPGLAVQYF.

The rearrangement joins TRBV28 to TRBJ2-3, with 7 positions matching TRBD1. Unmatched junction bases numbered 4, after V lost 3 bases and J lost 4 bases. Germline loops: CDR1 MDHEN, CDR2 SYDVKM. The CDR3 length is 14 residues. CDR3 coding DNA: TGTGCCAGCAGTTTCCGACAGGGTGCAGATACGCAGTATTTT. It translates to CASSFRQGADTQYF.

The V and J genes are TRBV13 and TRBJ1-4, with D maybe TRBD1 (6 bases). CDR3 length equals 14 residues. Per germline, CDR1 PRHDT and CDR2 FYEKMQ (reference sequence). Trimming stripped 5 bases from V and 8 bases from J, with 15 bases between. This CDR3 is CASSPGVRHEKLFF. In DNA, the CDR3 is TGTGCCAGCAGCCCAGGGGTCAGACACGAAAAACTGTTTTTT.